One and the same sample provided the 22 T cell receptor beta chains below, sequenced in a study of vaccination effects on CD4 cells after COVID-19. Their antigens remain unidentified. Researchers isolated CD4+ T cells once 9 to 11 days of culture had elapsed. This person's SARS-CoV-2 infection, confirmed by PCR, occurred between March and December 2020. Participants received two doses of either the BNT162b2 or mRNA-1273 vaccine. Repertoires were generated with immunoSEQ multiplex PCR, while TCRdb's copy carries only in-frame clones and drops some. Among some 50,000 clones listed, around 70% were seen once. Sequenced material: CD4+ T cells from PBMCs cultured without peptide, taken after COVID-19 vaccination. These TCRs come from a human donor who had a prior SARS-CoV-2 infection.

The J gene is TRBJ2-3, the V gene TRBV2; the D gene could be TRBD1 or TRBD2 (5 bases each). Germline CDR1 SNHLY, CDR2 FYNNEI. The CDR3 extends over 13 amino acids. The germline V and J ends were trimmed by 2 bases and 8 bases, with 11 bases remaining between them. The CDR3 region is CASSERGASTQYF. CDR3 coding DNA: TGTGCCAGCAGTGAAAGGGGAGCAAGTACGCAGTATTTT.

The rearrangement links TRBV4-3 to TRBJ2-7; weak D call: TRBD2 (5 bases). Germline values: CDR1 LGHNA, CDR2 YSLEER. The CDR3 has 16 residues. The V and J ends lost 4 bases and 2 bases respectively, with 18 bases between them. CDR3 DNA sequence: TGCGCCAGCAGCCTGGGCCGGACGCGGGCCACCTACGAGCAGTACTTC. Residues: CASSLGRTRATYEQYF.

The chain joins TRBV6-2 or TRBV6-3 to TRBJ2-7; TRBD1 aligns across 8 bases. J was trimmed by 4 bases and V by 6 bases; bases with no gene match: 8. The germline V gene has CDR1 MNHEY and CDR2 SVGEGT. This CDR3 is 14 amino acids long. The CDR3 DNA reads TGTGCCAGCAGCCTTCTGACAGGGGTGTACGAGCAGTACTTC. Its protein is CASSLLTGVYEQYF.

The CDR3 reads CASSQGRQGGTEAFF. As DNA, the CDR3 is TGTGCCAGCAGCCAAGGCCGGCAGGGAGGGACTGAAGCTTTCTTT. The chain has TRBV4-2 and TRBJ1-1, with D perhaps matching TRBD1 (5 bases). CDR3 size: 15 residues. Trimming took 1 base from V and 5 from J, leaving 14 bases between them. Germline lookup yields CDR1 LGHNA and CDR2 YNFKEQ.

The chain is built from TRBV6-5 and TRBJ2-1, with D perhaps TRBD2 (6 bases). CDR3 length equals 13 residues. Between the trimmed V and J ends, which lost 6 bases and 1 base, there was a span of 7 bases. Germline V gene sequence: CDR1 MNHEY, CDR2 SVGAGI. The DNA of the CDR3 is TGTGCCAGCAGGACTAGTTCCTACAATGAGCAGTTCTTC. This encodes CASRTSSYNEQFF.

This sequence joins TRBV20-1 and TRBJ1-1, with D possibly TRBD1 on 5 matching bases. CDR1 is DFQATT, CDR2 SNEGSKA, per germline (reference sequence). The CDR3 is 14 amino acids. Trimming removed 3 bases from V and 0 bases from J, with 11 bases in between. The CDR3 coding sequence is TGCAGTGCTAGTTTCGGGGGAATGAACACTGAAGCTTTCTTT. Protein sequence: CSASFGGMNTEAFF.

This chain connects TRBV5-1 to TRBJ2-3; D gene unclear. V was shortened by 0 bases and J by 1 base, with 3 bases between the two germline ends. Germline V CDR1 and CDR2: SGHRS, YFSETQ. The CDR3 has 13 amino acids. DNA of the CDR3: TGCGCCAGCAGCTTGGAGGGCACAGATACGCAGTATTTT. Residues: CASSLEGTDTQYF.

The V call is TRBV6-5, the J call TRBJ1-1; TRBD1 is a possible D gene (6 bases). Germline V gives CDR1 MNHEY, CDR2 SVGAGI. Trimming left V 6 bases short and J 3 bases short, with 17 bases between. This CDR3 comprises 15 residues. CDR3 loop: CASRAKGGFHTEAFF. DNA of the CDR3: TGTGCCAGCAGGGCGAAAGGGGGTTTCCACACTGAAGCTTTCTTT.

This clone was observed a handful of times. The chain is built from TRBV4-3 and TRBJ2-1; 12 positions match TRBD2. The CDR3 sequence is 16 residues long. Germline-derived CDR1 and CDR2 are LGHNA and YSLEER. V lost 2 bases, J lost 7 bases, and 6 bases stayed unmatched. The CDR3 sequence is CASSQPTSGRGNEQFF. For the CDR3, the DNA is TGCGCCAGCAGCCAACCGACTAGCGGGAGAGGGAATGAGCAGTTCTTC.

The rearrangement uses TRBV5-4 and TRBJ2-5; D gene uncertain. Germline loops: CDR1 SGHNT, CDR2 YYREEE (reference sequence). The CDR3 is 14 residues long. The V end lost 0 bases, the J end lost 2 bases, and 8 bases lay between the germline ends. CDR3: CASSLAYTQETQYF. CDR3 in DNA: TGTGCCAGCAGCTTGGCCTACACACAAGAGACCCAGTACTTC.

A few counts support this clone. The chain couples TRBV7-9 to TRBJ1-1; D gene uncertain. V was shortened by 7 bases and J by 0 bases, with 12 bases between the two germline ends. Per germline, CDR1 SEHNR and CDR2 FQNEAQ (reference sequence). The CDR3 totals 14 residues. The CDR3 DNA reads as TGTGCCAGCACCATGGTTGGCATGAACACTGAAGCTTTCTTT. Translated: CASTMVGMNTEAFF.

The chain has TRBV11-1 and TRBJ2-1, with 14 bases matching TRBD2. Germline trimming cut 6 bases from V and 3 bases from J; bases unmatched to any gene: 4. Germline-derived CDR1 and CDR2 are SGHAT and FQDESV (reference sequence). The CDR3 is made up of 16 amino acids. The DNA of the CDR3 is TGTGCCAGCAGACTCGGACTAGCGGGAGGCTACAATGAGCAGTTCTTC. It yields the protein CASRLGLAGGYNEQFF.

V gene TRBV4-1 combines with J gene TRBJ1-3; 7 bases align to TRBD1. Trimming cost V 0 bases and J 1 base; bases outside gene matches: 9. Germline CDR1 MGHRA, CDR2 YSYEKL. There are 18 residues in the CDR3. The chain's CDR3 is CASSQEPVAGGSGNTIYF. The CDR3, as DNA: TGCGCCAGCAGCCAAGAACCAGTCGCAGGGGGGTCTGGAAACACCATATATTTT.

This clone came up a few times. This sequence joins TRBV7-3 and TRBJ2-2, with TRBD2 identical over 9 bases. CDR1 and CDR2 (germline): SGHTA, FQGTGA. V trimming: 5 bases; J trimming: 5 bases; junction bases outside the gene matches: 9. The CDR3 runs 16 residues. DNA for the CDR3: TGTGCCAGCAGCCCGGGACTAGCTAAGAGTACCGGGGAGCTGTTTTTT. Amino acid sequence: CASSPGLAKSTGELFF.

The chain recombines TRBV29-1 with TRBJ2-7, with D possibly being TRBD1 or TRBD2 (5 bases each). Deletions cut 7 bases from V and 2 bases from J, with 21 bases between. Germline V gene lookup returns CDR1 SQVTM and CDR2 ANQGSEA. The CDR3 spans 15 residues. CDR3 sequence reads: CSDELAGGNPYEQYF. CDR3 nucleotides: TGCAGCGATGAGTTAGCTGGGGGTAATCCCTACGAGCAGTACTTC.

The chain carries TRBV5-8 and TRBJ1-2; weak D call: TRBD1 (6 bases). The CDR3 is 15 amino acids. Germline CDR1 reads SGHTS; CDR2 reads YDEGEE. The germline V and J ends were trimmed by 1 base and 1 base, with 11 bases remaining between them. The CDR3 nucleotides are TGTGCCAGCAGCTTGATGCAGGGGCATAACTATGGCTACACCTTC. Translation: CASSLMQGHNYGYTF. Full variable domain (outside the CDR3, taken from reference TRBV5-8 and TRBJ1-2): EAGVTQSPTHLIKTRGQQATLRCSPISGHTSVYWYQQALGLGLQFLLWYDEGEERNRGNFPPRFSGRQFPNYSSELNVNALELEDSALYLCASSLMQGHNYGYTFGSGTRLTVV.

CDR3 coding DNA: TGTGCCAGCACCCAACAGGGGAACACTGAAGCTTTCTTT. Translation: CASTQQGNTEAFF. This chain joins TRBV2 and TRBJ1-1; possible D gene TRBD1, 6 bases. The V gene lost 7 bases and the J gene lost 1 base, with 10 bases spanning the gap. Germline V gene data show CDR1 as SNHLY and CDR2 as FYNNEI. The CDR3 is made up of 13 amino acids.

This chain uses TRBV9 with TRBJ2-1; D is unresolved. The V gene lost 0 bases and the J gene lost 9 bases, with 13 bases spanning the gap. CDR1 SGDLS and CDR2 YYNGEE come from the germline V gene. This CDR3 is 14 amino acids long. The CDR3 nucleotides read TGTGCCAGCAGCGTAGTCGGAAACTCCATTGAGCAGTTCTTC. It specifies CASSVVGNSIEQFF.

The chain is built from TRBV6-5 and TRBJ1-1; 7 bases line up with TRBD1. This CDR3 has 14 amino acids. Germline V CDR1 and CDR2: MNHEY, SVGAGI. The junction had 6 bases not matched to a gene; V was cut back by 6 bases and J by 2 bases. In nucleotides, the CDR3 is TGTGCCAGCAGGCAGGGACAGCTAAACACTGAAGCTTTCTTT. Translation: CASRQGQLNTEAFF.

This clone was detected only once. The rearrangement links TRBV11-3 to TRBJ2-7; 7 bases align to TRBD1. CDR1 is SGHNT and CDR2 is YENEEA in the germline V gene. Losses at the gene ends were 2 bases for V and 2 bases for J; bases not matched to a gene: 6. The CDR3 sequence is 15 residues long. The CDR3 sequence is CASSLMTGSTYEQYF. CDR3 nucleotides: TGTGCCAGCAGCTTAATGACAGGGTCAACCTACGAGCAGTACTTC.

As DNA, the CDR3 is TGTGCCAGCAGCCCCCGGTCTGGAGGGGTCGGCGAGCAGTACTTC. It specifies CASSPRSGGVGEQYF. The V call is TRBV3-1 (or the pseudogene TRBV3-2), the J call TRBJ2-7; a weak D match, TRBD2 (6 bases). This CDR3 has 15 amino acids. From germline, CDR1 is LGHDT and CDR2 YNNKEL (reference sequence). Trimming removed 4 bases from V and 6 bases from J, with 19 bases in between.

The chain carries TRBV4-1 and TRBJ2-1; a weak D match, TRBD2 (7 bases). The germline V gene encodes CDR1 MGHRA and CDR2 YSYEKL. CDR3 length: 15 residues. V gave up 2 bases and J gave up 2 bases, with 10 bases separating them. The CDR3 DNA reads TGCGCCAGCAGCCAAAGGGGGGGAGCCTACAATGAGCAGTTCTTC. Its protein product is CASSQRGGAYNEQFF.